The 4 T cell receptor beta chains below were found in one sample sequenced in a study of regulatory T cells in long-lasting Graves disease. In building TCR beta libraries, iRepertoire HTBI primers were used together with Arm-PCR of CDR3 regions. TCRdb recomputed calls from the multiplex PCR reads with MiXCR, one row per CDR3 protein. This sample has about 620,000 distinct CDR3 sequences, with 15% to 20% found just once. As to time point: newly diagnosed GD, antithyroid drugs for less than 3 months. PBMC-derived RNA was used for the TCR library. The sample was also reused in another study, on T cells in Graves' hyperthyroidism and ophthalmopathy.

The sequences come from peripheral blood mononuclear cells (PBMCs), collected at new diagnosis, from a patient treated with antithyroid drugs. These TCRs come from a woman aged 25-40 years with Graves disease.

The table lists this clonotype with many counts. The chain carries TRBV20-1 and TRBJ2-7; a weak D match, TRBD2 (5 bases). The CDR3 is made up of 15 amino acids. Trimming took off 6 bases at V and 2 bases at J, with 20 bases between the two ends. Germline V lookup: CDR1 DFQATT, CDR2 SNEGSKA (reference sequence). In DNA, the CDR3 is TGCAGTGCCCCACAACGGGGAAGGCGGACCTACGAGCAGTACTTC. Translating gives CSAPQRGRRTYEQYF.

This rearrangement joins TRBV28 to TRBJ1-5; TRBD1 matches at 8 bases. The length of the CDR3 is 15 residues. In germline, CDR1 is MDHEN, CDR2 SYDVKM. With V trimmed by 2 bases and J by 6 bases, 6 bases remained unmatched. Written as DNA, the CDR3 is TGTGCCAGCAGTTTACCCGGACAGGGTAGTCAGCCCCAGCATTTT. It translates to CASSLPGQGSQPQHF.

This clonotype was counted only a few times. The genes are TRBV10-3 and TRBJ2-3; the match to TRBD2 covers 7 bases. The CDR3 consists of 17 residues. V lost 5 bases, J lost 1 base, and 12 bases stayed unmatched. Germline CDR1 and CDR2: ENHRY and SYGVKD. The CDR3 reads CAISQDPGLAGTDTQYF. The DNA of the CDR3 is TGTGCCATCAGTCAAGACCCCGGGCTAGCGGGCACAGATACGCAGTATTTT.

This clonotype was recorded many times. V gene TRBV20-1 combines with J gene TRBJ2-7; D remains ambiguous. Germline values: CDR1 DFQATT, CDR2 SNEGSKA (reference sequence). Trimming stripped 0 bases from V and 3 bases from J, with 12 bases between. The CDR3 extends over 14 amino acids. The CDR3 DNA reads TGCAGTGCTAGAGATCGTAGTTCTGGCTACGAGCAGTACTTC. This translates into CSARDRSSGYEQYF.